The 32 T cell receptor beta chains below were found in one sample sequenced in a study of patients and donors after allogeneic stem cell transplantation. Each CDR3 protein gets one entry after TCRdb re-called the RT-PCR reads with MiXCR. This table has about 150,000 distinct CDR3 sequences, approximately 37% appearing once. Sequencing input: blood, either unsorted or a sorted T cell fraction (not recorded which). These receptor sequences come from a human donor who was either an allogeneic HSCT recipient or a stem cell or donor lymphocyte infusion donor (not recorded which). It is not recorded whose cells these are; they may come from a transplant donor.

The J gene is TRBJ2-5, the V gene TRBV12-3 or TRBV12-4, with TRBD1 matching over 7 bases. V shed 1 base and J 5 bases; nucleotides not matched to a gene: 10. The CDR3 has 16 amino acids. The CDR3 here is CASSLGVIGGLETQYF. DNA for the CDR3: TGTGCCAGCAGTTTAGGGGTCATAGGGGGCTTGGAGACCCAGTACTTC.

CDR3 bases: TGTGCCAGCGGTGGCCAGTCTAACTATGGCTACACCTTC. Protein product: CASGGQSNYGYTF. This rearrangement joins TRBV25-1 to TRBJ1-2; unclear D gene. Trimming removed 8 bases at V and 0 bases at J, with 10 bases between. The germline gives CDR1 MGHDK, CDR2 SYGVNS. CDR3 length: 13 residues.

This clonotype was detected once. Here the CDR3 reads CASSPTSGGYNEQFF. The CDR3 DNA sequence: TGTGCCAGCTCACCAACTAGCGGGGGCTACAATGAGCAGTTCTTC. The chain is built from TRBV18 and TRBJ2-1; 11 bases map to TRBD2. The V and J ends lost 2 bases and 3 bases, in that order; junction bases with no gene match: 0. The CDR3 has 15 amino acids. Per the germline V gene, CDR1 is KGHSH and CDR2 is LQKENI.

For this clonotype: A read error is likely, as this CDR3 ends without the conserved phenylalanine or tryptophan. The V and J genes are TRBV6-6 and TRBJ2-2; either TRBD1 or TRBD2 may fit D (5 bases each). Germline lookup yields CDR1 MNHNY and CDR2 SVGAGI (reference sequence). The CDR3 consists of 14 residues. Trimming removed 2 bases at V and 5 bases at J, with 9 bases between. The CDR3 is CASSYLEGTGELFS. CDR3 nucleotide sequence: TGTGCCAGCAGTTACCTTGAGGGGACCGGGGAGCTGTTTTCT.

The CDR3 region is CASSLRTGGESYGYTF. CDR3 coding DNA: TGTGCCAGCAGCTTACGGACAGGGGGCGAAAGCTATGGCTACACCTTC. This sequence joins TRBV7-2 and TRBJ1-2, with 11 bases aligning to TRBD1. The J segment lost 4 bases and the V segment lost 2 bases, leaving 6 bases of the junction unmatched. Germline loops: CDR1 SGHTA, CDR2 FQGNSA. The CDR3 extends over 16 amino acids.

This clonotype was counted a few times. The genes are TRBV29-1 and TRBJ1-5; 7 positions agree with TRBD1. Germline V gives CDR1 SQVTM, CDR2 ANQGSEA. V shed 4 bases and J 4 bases; nucleotides not matched to a gene: 1. CDR3 length: 12 amino acids. The CDR3 reads CSVGTGNQPQHF. The CDR3, as DNA: TGCAGCGTTGGGACAGGTAATCAGCCCCAGCATTTT.

This rearrangement joins TRBV20-1 to TRBJ2-3, with TRBD2 identical over 8 bases. The germline CDR1 and CDR2 sequences are DFQATT and SNEGSKA (reference sequence). J was trimmed by 1 base and V by 3 bases; bases with no gene match: 3. The CDR3 runs to 14 residues. The CDR3: CSARLRGGTDTQYF. The CDR3 DNA reads TGCAGTGCTAGGTTGCGGGGGGGCACAGATACGCAGTATTTT.

This clonotype has only a few counts. One end of the junction does not line up with germline, which may come from a read error. This CDR3 reads CASSLARLEAFF. The DNA for the CDR3 is TGTGCCAGCAGTCTAGCCCGGCTTGAAGCTTTCTTT. The rearrangement joins TRBV12-3 or TRBV12-4 to TRBJ1-1; no firm D call. The CDR3 has 12 residues.

This sequence joins TRBV13 and TRBJ1-5, with TRBD1 matching over 7 bases. The germline CDR1 and CDR2 sequences are PRHDT and FYEKMQ (reference sequence). The CDR3 covers 15 residues. Trimming cost V 2 bases and J 6 bases; bases outside gene matches: 7. CDR3 DNA: TGTGCCAGCAGCTTACGACAGGGAGAAGGTCAGCCCCAGCATTTT. The encoded protein is CASSLRQGEGQPQHF.

This rearrangement joins TRBV20-1 to TRBJ1-1; D gene ambiguous. The CDR3 is made up of 15 amino acids. Germline assignment: CDR1 DFQATT and CDR2 SNEGSKA (reference sequence). V gave up 1 base and J gave up 0 bases, with 12 bases separating them. The chain's CDR3 is CSARGSRTVNTEAFF. In DNA, the CDR3 is TGCAGTGCTAGAGGAAGCCGGACGGTGAACACTGAAGCTTTCTTT.

The chain has TRBV19 and TRBJ1-4; no definite D call. V gave up 9 bases and J gave up 11 bases, with 13 bases separating them. Germline lookup yields CDR1 LNHDA and CDR2 SQIVND (reference sequence). The CDR3 is made up of 11 amino acids. The CDR3 bases are TGTGCCAGCGGGGAGGGATGGAAACTGTTTTTT. This gives the protein CASGEGWKLFF.

This clonotype was observed a handful of times. The chain has TRBV28 and TRBJ1-5, with D perhaps TRBD1 (5 bases). V was shortened by 6 bases and J by 0 bases, with 24 bases between the two germline ends. Germline-derived CDR1 and CDR2 are MDHEN and SYDVKM. The CDR3 consists of 19 residues. CDR3 region: CASSVTGTQGFYSNQPQHF. The CDR3 DNA sequence: TGTGCCAGCAGCGTTACCGGGACCCAAGGGTTCTATAGCAATCAGCCCCAGCATTTT.

In the case of this clonotype: A read error may account for a junction end that differs from germline. CDR3 in amino acids: CSTRYRGPNTEAFF. CDR3 DNA sequence: TGCAGTACTAGGTACAGGGGCCCAAACACTGAAGCTTTCTTT. V usage is TRBV20-1 and J usage is TRBJ1-1, with TRBD1 matching over 7 bases. The CDR3 spans 14 residues. In germline, CDR1 is DFQATT, CDR2 SNEGSKA (reference sequence).

The CDR3, as DNA: TGTGCCAGCAGCGTAGAGTCCGATCAGCCCCAGCATTTT. It codes for CASSVESDQPQHF. The chain couples TRBV9 to TRBJ1-5; D not certain. Trimming took off 0 bases at V and 5 bases at J, with 6 bases between the two ends. This CDR3 is 13 amino acids long. The germline CDR1 and CDR2 sequences are SGDLS and YYNGEE.

The chain combines TRBV5-1 with TRBJ2-5, with no clear D. The CDR3 has 14 amino acids. Germline V CDR1 and CDR2: SGHRS, YFSETQ. Trimming pared 5 bases from V and 5 bases from J, leaving 16 bases between. The CDR3 loop is CASRWLEVEETQYF. The DNA for the CDR3 is TGCGCCAGCAGGTGGCTAGAGGTTGAGGAGACCCAGTACTTC.

J is TRBJ2-2 and V is TRBV3-1; 7 positions match TRBD2. The germline V gene has CDR1 LGHDT and CDR2 YNNKEL (reference sequence). The CDR3 is 15 amino acids. V trimming: 4 bases; J trimming: 2 bases; junction bases outside the gene matches: 4. The CDR3 DNA reads TGTGCCAGCAGCCGATCGGGACTAAACACCGGGGAGCTGTTTTTT. Protein product: CASSRSGLNTGELFF.

The V gene is TRBV29-1, the J gene TRBJ2-2, with D possibly TRBD2 on 5 matching bases. The CDR3 contains 12 residues. Trimming pared 7 bases from V and 0 bases from J, leaving 6 bases between. CDR1 is SQVTM, CDR2 ANQGSEA, per germline. CDR3 loop: CSGGSNTGELFF. The DNA of the CDR3 is TGCAGCGGAGGGTCGAACACCGGGGAGCTGTTTTTT.

This chain joins TRBV24-1 and TRBJ1-2; 7 bases are a match to TRBD1. The CDR3 covers 18 residues. Unmatched junction bases numbered 18, after V lost 5 bases and J lost 4 bases. Germline loops: CDR1 KGHDR, CDR2 SFDVKD. CDR3 DNA: TGTGCCACCAGTGTTACAGACAGGGCCTTCACCGGACCCTATGGCTACACCTTC. It encodes CATSVTDRAFTGPYGYTF.

This clonotype has only a few counts. The rearrangement links TRBV12-3 or TRBV12-4 to TRBJ2-4, with D perhaps TRBD2 (6 bases). The germline V and J ends were trimmed by 6 bases and 0 bases, with 15 bases remaining between them. The CDR3 sequence is 16 residues long. Written as DNA, the CDR3 is TGTGCCAGCAGCCGGGACTTTGTGCTAGCCAAAAACATTCAGTACTTC. Translating gives CASSRDFVLAKNIQYF.

In DNA, the CDR3 is TGCGCCAGCAGCCAAGATCCGTACTCTGGAAACACCATATATTTT. This encodes CASSQDPYSGNTIYF. The V gene is TRBV4-3, the J gene TRBJ1-3; D unclear. Per germline, CDR1 LGHNA and CDR2 YSLEER. This CDR3 is built from 15 residues. V lost 0 bases, J lost 0 bases, and 6 bases lay in between.

The genes are TRBV5-1 and TRBJ2-1; TRBD1 might be the D (6 bases). The CDR3 has 17 amino acids. Germline loops: CDR1 SGHRS, CDR2 YFSETQ. Trimming took off 0 bases at V and 5 bases at J, with 18 bases between the two ends. CDR3 sequence reads: CASSLAYDRPRNNEQFF. In nucleotides, the CDR3 is TGCGCCAGCAGCTTGGCCTACGACAGGCCCCGTAACAATGAGCAGTTCTTC.

This clonotype was counted only a few times. The chain carries TRBV4-2 and TRBJ1-5, with 8 bases identical to TRBD1. The CDR3 sequence is 14 residues long. The J segment lost 4 bases and the V segment lost 4 bases, leaving 3 bases of the junction unmatched. Germline assignment: CDR1 LGHNA and CDR2 YNFKEQ. CDR3 residues: CASSLDRVNQPQHF. CDR3 nucleotide sequence: TGTGCCAGCAGCCTGGACAGGGTTAATCAGCCCCAGCATTTT.

The chain couples TRBV11-2 to TRBJ2-1, with TRBD2 as a possible D gene (6 bases). V shed 7 bases and J shed 12 bases, with 16 bases lying between them. This CDR3 is built from 12 residues. Looked up from germline, CDR1 is SGHAT and CDR2 is FQNNGV. The CDR3 nucleotides read TGTGCCAGCACCAAACCTGGGGGGAGGCAGTTCTTC. Translating it yields CASTKPGGRQFF.

The CDR3 is CASGRRSSGANVLTF. The CDR3 DNA sequence: TGTGCCAGTGGACGCAGATCCTCTGGGGCCAACGTCCTGACTTTC. The chain employs TRBV2 and TRBJ2-6; no clear D gene. Trimming removed 9 bases from V and 0 bases from J, with 12 bases in between. The CDR3 sequence is 15 residues long. Germline V gives CDR1 SNHLY, CDR2 FYNNEI.

This clonotype has a handful of counts. V is TRBV7-2 and J is TRBJ1-1; D might be TRBD1 (6 bases). Germline CDR1 SGHTA, CDR2 FQGNSA. Trimming took off 5 bases at V and 1 base at J, with 14 bases between the two ends. The CDR3 loop spans 15 amino acids. The CDR3 DNA reads TGTGCCAGCAGCACCCAAACAGGGTCGAACACTGAAGCTTTCTTT. This codes for CASSTQTGSNTEAFF.

To note about this clonotype: The junction departs from the called germline gene at one end, perhaps through a read error. This rearrangement joins TRBV7-7 to TRBJ2-7; 7 bases are shared with TRBD1. This CDR3 region has 14 residues. Germline-derived CDR1 and CDR2 are SSHAT and FNYEAQ (reference sequence). CDR3 region: CASSLKGASDEQYF. For the CDR3, the DNA is TGTGCTAGCAGCTTGAAGGGGGCGTCGGACGAGCAGTACTTC.

The CDR3 DNA reads as TGTGCCAGCAGGGCAGGGGTAGGGACCTTC. Amino acids: CASRAGVGTF. This rearrangement joins TRBV12-3 or TRBV12-4 to TRBJ1-2; weak D call: TRBD1 (6 bases). Trimming shortened V by 6 bases and J by 14 bases, and 13 bases separated the two germline ends. The CDR3 is 10 residues long.

The rearrangement links TRBV13 to TRBJ2-3; TRBD1 aligns across 10 bases. CDR1 is PRHDT and CDR2 is FYEKMQ in the germline V gene (reference sequence). This CDR3 has 15 amino acids. Trimming cost V 5 bases and J 4 bases; bases outside gene matches: 6. CDR3 in DNA: TGTGCCAGCAGCATACGGACAGGGGGAGCAGATACGCAGTATTTT. Its translation: CASSIRTGGADTQYF. Filled out from reference TRBV13 and TRBJ2-3, the complete variable domain reads AAGVIQSPRHLIKEKRETATLKCYPIPRHDTVYWYQQGPGQDPQFLISFYEKMQSDKGSIPDRFSAQQFSDYHSELNMSSLELGDSALYFCASSIRTGGADTQYFGPGTRLTVL.

This chain links TRBV10-3 with TRBJ2-1; 7 bases line up with TRBD2. Germline V lookup: CDR1 ENHRY, CDR2 SYGVKD. Trimming at V came to 7 bases and at J to 6 bases, leaving 9 bases not matched to a gene. There are 14 residues in the CDR3. The CDR3 loop reads CAIKTGGLANEQFF. The CDR3 DNA is TGTGCCATCAAAACGGGGGGACTCGCCAATGAGCAGTTCTTC.

V gene TRBV6-2 or TRBV6-3 combines with J gene TRBJ1-5, with D perhaps TRBD1 (6 bases). This CDR3 has 13 amino acids. Germline CDR1 is MNHEY and CDR2 is SVGEGT. V lost 4 bases, J lost 7 bases, and 11 bases lay in between. The CDR3 DNA reads as TGTGCCAGCAGTTCGCCAGGGGAGCAGCCCCAGCATTTT. This translates into CASSSPGEQPQHF.

This clonotype has only a few counts. This rearrangement joins TRBV6-1 to TRBJ1-6, with 7 nucleotides matching TRBD1. In germline, CDR1 is MNHNS, CDR2 SASEGT. The CDR3 contains 14 residues. Germline trimming cut 4 bases from V and 5 bases from J; bases unmatched to any gene: 2. In nucleotides, the CDR3 is TGTGCCAGCAGTGCGGGACAGCATAATTCACCCCTCCACTTT. Translated: CASSAGQHNSPLHF.

V usage is TRBV6-2 or TRBV6-3 and J usage is TRBJ2-7; D not resolved. Germline CDR1 MNHEY, CDR2 SVGEGT. The CDR3 totals 13 residues. V lost 0 bases and J lost 0, with 3 bases in between. CDR3 bases: TGTGCCAGCAGTTACTCGAGCTCCTACGAGCAGTACGTC. Its translation: CASSYSSSYEQYV.